These 25 T cell receptor beta chains were all obtained from the same sample, sequenced in a study of Graves' ophthalmopathy and Graves' hyperthyroidism. TCR beta CDR3 amplification used RNA transcripts. First-round RT-PCR used HTBI primers; second-round multiplex PCR followed. Each CDR3 protein gets one entry after TCRdb re-called the multiplex PCR reads with MiXCR. The table includes about 620,000 distinct CDR3 sequences, around a fifth detected once. Sequenced input: peripheral blood. All receptors come from a woman aged 18-29 years with stable Graves' hyperthyroidism. Some clones in this sample may be carry-over from other donors' samples.

This clonotype appeared a few times. The rearrangement joins TRBV18 to TRBJ2-7, with D possibly being TRBD2 (6 bases). Per the germline V gene, CDR1 is KGHSH and CDR2 is LQKENI. The CDR3 totals 12 residues. Trimming shortened V by 8 bases and J by 3 bases, and 11 bases separated the two germline ends. In nucleotides, the CDR3 is TGTGCCAGCACCAGGGAGGACTACGAGCAGTACTTC. It is translated as CASTREDYEQYF. The full variable domain, its missing parts supplied by reference TRBV18 and TRBJ2-7, is NAGVMQNPRHLVRRRGQEARLRCSPMKGHSHVYWYRQLPEEGLKFMVYLQKENIIDESGMPKERFSAEFPKEGPSILRIQQVVRGDSAAYFCASTREDYEQYFGPGTRLTVT.

This clonotype was seen at least ten times. The V gene is TRBV7-2, the J gene TRBJ1-2; weak D call: TRBD1 (6 bases). This CDR3 has 14 residues. V lost 5 bases, J lost 8 bases, and 18 bases lay in between. Looked up from germline, CDR1 is SGHTA and CDR2 is FQGNSA. In DNA, the CDR3 is TGTGCCAGCAGCCCACGACAGACAGGCGGGGGCTACACCTTC. Its translation is CASSPRQTGGGYTF.

V usage is TRBV12-3 or TRBV12-4 and J usage is TRBJ2-2, with 10 bases identical to TRBD2. The CDR3 is 14 residues long. Trimming cost V 5 bases and J 7 bases; bases outside gene matches: 4. The CDR3 sequence is CASSTTSGVGELFF. The CDR3 DNA is TGTGCCAGCAGTACCACTAGCGGGGTCGGGGAGCTGTTTTTT.

The table lists this clonotype with many counts. The genes are TRBV12-3 or TRBV12-4 and TRBJ2-7; 10 nucleotides line up with TRBD2. The CDR3 is 17 amino acids. The V and J ends lost 0 bases and 3 bases, in that order; junction bases with no gene match: 8. CDR3 sequence reads: CASSLAWSSGGNYEQYF. As DNA, the CDR3 is TGTGCCAGCAGTTTAGCATGGTCTAGCGGGGGAAACTACGAGCAGTACTTC.

This chain joins TRBV24-1 and TRBJ2-4, with D hard to call. The ends were cut back, 3 bases at V and 0 bases at J, with 11 bases in the middle. The germline V gene encodes CDR1 KGHDR and CDR2 SFDVKD. CDR3 length: 16 amino acids. CDR3 region: CATSDLRPLAKNIQYF. The DNA for the CDR3 is TGTGCCACCAGTGATCTAAGACCGTTAGCCAAAAACATTCAGTACTTC.

This clonotype was seen repeatedly, ten times or more. CDR3 residues: CASSQTGAAFF. The DNA for the CDR3 is TGTGCCAGCAGTCAGACAGGGGCGGCTTTCTTT. The chain has TRBV12-3 or TRBV12-4 and TRBJ1-1, with 8 bases identical to TRBD1. The trim removed 5 bases at V and 11 bases at J, leaving 4 bases unmatched. This CDR3 spans 11 amino acids.

This clonotype was found a few times. This chain links TRBV6-1 with TRBJ1-5; 8 bases fit TRBD1. The CDR3 is 15 amino acids. Trimming cost V 6 bases and J 1 base; bases outside gene matches: 5. Germline V lookup: CDR1 MNHNS, CDR2 SASEGT. The CDR3 is CASRPNRGSNQPQHF. The CDR3 DNA reads as TGTGCCAGCAGGCCTAACAGGGGGAGCAATCAGCCCCAGCATTTT.

For this clonotype: A read error may account for a junction end that differs from germline. The chain has TRBV7-2 and TRBJ1-6; 9 bases fit TRBD1. There are 17 residues in the CDR3. Germline CDR1 reads SGHTA; CDR2 reads FQGNSA. The CDR3 protein is CASRRAGTGLYNSHLHF. The CDR3 DNA follows: TGTGCCAGCAGGCGGGCCGGGACAGGGCTTTATAATTCACACCTCCACTTT.

At least ten counts were recorded for this clonotype. Mismatch with germline at one junction end may stem from a read error. CDR3 nucleotides: TGTGCCCGGAGCCAGGGCAGGAGTGGCTACACCTTC. Protein sequence: CARSQGRSGYTF. The rearrangement uses TRBV30 and TRBJ1-2; D is perhaps TRBD1 (5 bases). CDR1 and CDR2 (germline): GTSNPN, SVGIG (reference sequence). The CDR3 spans 12 residues.

J is TRBJ1-2 and V is TRBV6-1; no reliable D call. With 7 bases removed from V and 8 bases from J, the gap between germline ends came to 23 bases. The CDR3 is 15 residues long. Germline CDR1 and CDR2: MNHNS and SASEGT. The CDR3 sequence is CASTPRGPPSGGYTF. The CDR3, as DNA: TGTGCCAGCACCCCACGCGGCCCCCCCTCAGGAGGCTACACCTTC.

The chain couples TRBV6-2 or TRBV6-3 to TRBJ2-7; possible D gene TRBD2, 5 bases. The V gene's germline CDR1 is MNHEY and CDR2 SVGEGT. V shed 2 bases and J shed 3 bases, with 20 bases lying between them. This CDR3 has 17 amino acids. The CDR3 DNA reads TGTGCCAGCAGTTACCCCGGCGGAGGCGAGCGGTACTACGAGCAGTACTTC. Translated, it gives CASSYPGGGERYYEQYF.

This clonotype was detected many times. The chain combines TRBV7-3 with TRBJ1-1; D possibly corresponds to TRBD1 (5 bases). Germline V gene lookup returns CDR1 SGHTA and CDR2 FQGTGA. The CDR3 contains 17 residues. Trimming removed 0 bases from V and 5 bases from J, with 19 bases in between. This CDR3 reads CASSLTPAGRVGTEAFF. The DNA of the CDR3 is TGTGCCAGCAGCTTAACTCCGGCGGGCAGGGTTGGGACTGAAGCTTTCTTT.

This clonotype came up many times. The genes are TRBV28 and TRBJ1-2; TRBD1 agrees at 7 bases. The CDR3 totals 11 residues. Germline loops: CDR1 MDHEN, CDR2 SYDVKM. After removal of 4 bases from V and 10 bases from J, the junction contained 3 bases not matched to a gene. The CDR3 here is CASSSTGFYTF. In nucleotides, the CDR3 is TGTGCCAGCAGTTCGACAGGGTTCTACACCTTC.

The V call is TRBV2, the J call TRBJ1-5; 9 nucleotides line up with TRBD1. Losses at the gene ends were 6 bases for V and 3 bases for J; bases not matched to a gene: 6. Germline V gene sequence: CDR1 SNHLY, CDR2 FYNNEI. There are 15 residues in the CDR3. For the CDR3, the DNA is TGTGCCAGCAGACGTACAGGGGGCACCAATCAGCCCCAGCATTTT. Translated: CASRRTGGTNQPQHF.

This clonotype was detected many times. This sequence joins TRBV12-3 or TRBV12-4 and TRBJ1-3; D gene ambiguous. The CDR3 length is 13 residues. Between the trimmed V and J ends, which lost 5 bases and 2 bases, there was a span of 7 bases. CDR3 coding DNA: TGTGCCAGCAGTCCTAAAGCTGGAAACACCATATATTTT. It yields the protein CASSPKAGNTIYF.

In this sample, this clonotype turned up many times. The chain combines TRBV20-1 with TRBJ1-1; 8 positions agree with TRBD1. Germline V CDR1 and CDR2: DFQATT, SNEGSKA (reference sequence). With 3 bases clipped from V and 8 bases from J, the junction kept 8 bases outside the gene matches. This CDR3 spans 13 amino acids. The chain's CDR3 is CSASRQGAGEAFF. The CDR3 region has the DNA TGCAGTGCTAGTCGGCAGGGGGCTGGGGAAGCTTTCTTT.

As to this clonotype: A much bigger clone sits one base away, suggesting this may be a read error. The V and J genes are TRBV19 and TRBJ2-2; TRBD2 aligns across 9 bases. Germline V gene lookup returns CDR1 LNHDA and CDR2 SQIVND (reference sequence). This CDR3 spans 14 amino acids. The CDR3, as DNA: TGTGCCAGTAGTCCAGCGGGAGGTTCCGGGGAGCTGTGTTTT. Residues: CASSPAGGSGELCF.

This clonotype appeared a few times. This could be a read error, since a much larger clone is one nucleotide away. Given the absence of the conserved phenylalanine or tryptophan at the CDR3 end, a read error is likely. The J gene is TRBJ1-2, the V gene TRBV19; D not resolved. Germline V gene sequence: CDR1 LNHDA, CDR2 SQIVND (reference sequence). This CDR3 is 13 amino acids long. Trimming took off 3 bases at V and 4 bases at J, with 9 bases between the two ends. Written as DNA, the CDR3 is TGTGCCAGTAGTATGGCCAGGTTCTATGGCTACACCGTC. It codes for CASSMARFYGYTV.

This clonotype was counted many times. The CDR3 nucleotides read TGTGCCAGCAGTTACTCTGCCAATAGCAATCAGCCCCAGCATTTT. Amino acid sequence: CASSYSANSNQPQHF. V gene TRBV6-5 combines with J gene TRBJ1-5; no definite D call. Deletions cut 0 bases from V and 0 bases from J, with 6 bases between. In germline, CDR1 is MNHEY, CDR2 SVGAGI. The CDR3 is 15 residues long.

The sample holds many counts of this clonotype. The V call is TRBV12-3 or TRBV12-4, the J call TRBJ1-1, with a weak D call TRBD1 (5 bases). V lost 7 bases to trimming and J lost 1 base, with 13 bases between them. This CDR3 is 14 amino acids long. CDR3: CASIETEGNTEAFF. The CDR3 region has the DNA TGTGCCAGCATCGAGACAGAAGGGAACACTGAAGCTTTCTTT.

At least ten counts were recorded for this clonotype. V and J are TRBV20-1 and TRBJ1-5; D call uncertain. The CDR3 has 12 amino acids. CDR1 and CDR2 from the germline V gene are DFQATT and SNEGSKA (reference sequence). Trimming took 3 bases from V and 4 from J, leaving 7 bases between them. The CDR3 nucleotides are TGCAGTGCTAGGCGAGGGAATCAGCCCCAGCATTTT. This encodes CSARRGNQPQHF.

The sample holds many counts of this clonotype. A much larger clone differs from this one at a single base, so this may be a read error. The CDR3 sequence: CASSYPGQVNTEAFF. The DNA of the CDR3 is TGTGCCAGCAGTTACCCGGGACAGGTGAACACTGAAGCTTTCTTT. This chain joins TRBV6-5 and TRBJ1-1; 8 bases align to TRBD1. CDR3 length: 15 residues. V lost 2 bases to trimming and J lost 0 bases; unmatched junction nucleotides: 2. Germline V gene lookup returns CDR1 MNHEY and CDR2 SVGAGI.

This clonotype was observed many times. This may come from a read error, since a much larger clone is one base off. This chain uses TRBV6-2 or TRBV6-3 with TRBJ1-2; D call uncertain. V lost 6 bases and J 0 bases, leaving 5 bases between the germline ends. From germline, CDR1 is MNHEY and CDR2 SVGEGT. There are 12 residues in the CDR3. CDR3 nucleotides: TGTGCCAGCAGCTATACTAACTATGGCTACACCTTC. It encodes CASSYTNYGYTF.

This chain links TRBV28 with TRBJ1-1; the D gene is possibly TRBD1 (5 bases). V was trimmed by 5 bases and J by 4 bases, leaving 14 bases between them. The CDR3 sequence is 14 residues long. Germline lookup yields CDR1 MDHEN and CDR2 SYDVKM. The CDR3 loop is CASSIRVAVTEAFF. CDR3 in DNA: TGTGCCAGCAGTATCAGGGTTGCCGTCACTGAAGCTTTCTTT.

This clonotype was counted many times. The rearrangement links TRBV6-2 or TRBV6-3 to TRBJ1-5; 7 nucleotides line up with TRBD1. CDR1 is MNHEY and CDR2 is SVGEGT in the germline V gene. The length of the CDR3 is 15 residues. V lost 1 base and J lost 4; bases outside the gene matches: 4. The CDR3, as DNA: TGTGCCAGCAGTTACTTCCGGGACAGAAATCAGCCCCAGCATTTT. Translated, it gives CASSYFRDRNQPQHF.